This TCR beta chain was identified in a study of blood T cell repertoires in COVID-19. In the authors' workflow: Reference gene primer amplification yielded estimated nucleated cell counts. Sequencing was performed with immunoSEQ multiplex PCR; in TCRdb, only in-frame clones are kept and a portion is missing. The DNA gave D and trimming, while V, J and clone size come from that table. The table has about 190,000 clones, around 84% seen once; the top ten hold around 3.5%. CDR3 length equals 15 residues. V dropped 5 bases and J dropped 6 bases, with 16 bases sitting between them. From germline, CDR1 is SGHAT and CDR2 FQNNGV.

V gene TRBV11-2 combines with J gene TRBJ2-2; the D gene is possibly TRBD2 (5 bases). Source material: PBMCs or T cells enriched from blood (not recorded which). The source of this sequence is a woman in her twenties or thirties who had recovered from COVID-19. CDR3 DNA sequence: TGTGCCAGCAGCCCCCTACTAGTCCTTCCCGGGGAGCTGTTTTTT. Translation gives CASSPLLVLPGELFF.